The following is a TCR beta chain sequence with its context. From germline, CDR1 is SGHTA and CDR2 FQGNSA. With 3 bases clipped from V and 6 bases from J, the junction kept 5 bases outside the gene matches. CDR3 length equals 16 residues. Time point of the sample: newly diagnosed GD, antithyroid drugs for less than 3 months. The TCR library was made from RNA extracted from PBMCs. The sample belongs to a study of regulatory T cells in long-lasting Graves disease. Assembly of TCR beta libraries relied on iRepertoire HTBI primers together with Arm-PCR of CDR3 regions. Each CDR3 protein is one row after TCRdb ran MiXCR on the multiplex PCR reads. In the table there are more than 400,000 distinct CDR3 sequences, about a sixth of which are singletons. The same sample was also used in a study of T cells in Graves' hyperthyroidism and ophthalmopathy.

The sequence was obtained from a young woman with Graves disease. V gene TRBV7-2 combines with J gene TRBJ1-4, with TRBD1 identical over 12 bases. Sequenced here: peripheral blood mononuclear cells (PBMCs), sampled at new diagnosis, from a patient treated with antithyroid drugs. The CDR3 loop is CASSLGTGGGDEKLFF. The CDR3 region has the DNA TGTGCCAGCAGCTTGGGGACAGGGGGCGGGGATGAAAAACTGTTTTTT.